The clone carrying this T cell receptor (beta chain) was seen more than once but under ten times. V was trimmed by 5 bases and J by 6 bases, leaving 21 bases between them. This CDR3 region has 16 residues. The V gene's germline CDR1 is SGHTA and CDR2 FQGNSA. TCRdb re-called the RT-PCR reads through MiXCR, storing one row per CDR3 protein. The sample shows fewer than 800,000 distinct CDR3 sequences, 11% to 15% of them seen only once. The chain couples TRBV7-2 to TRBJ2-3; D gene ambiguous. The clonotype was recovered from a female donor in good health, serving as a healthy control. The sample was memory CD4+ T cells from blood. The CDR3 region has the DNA TGTGCCAGCAGCCCAGGACGTGACTTTTGGGTCGATACGCAGTATTTT. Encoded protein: CASSPGRDFWVDTQYF. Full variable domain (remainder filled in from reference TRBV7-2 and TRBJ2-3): GAGVSQSPSNKVTEKGKDVELRCDPISGHTALYWYRQSLGQGLEFLIYFQGNSAPDKSGLPSDRFSAERTGGSVSTLTIQRTQQEDSAVYLCASSPGRDFWVDTQYFGPGTRLTVL.